This T cell receptor beta chain was profiled in a study of OX40 agonist ivuxolimab in advanced cancers. Profiling relied on immunoSEQ multiplex PCR, and the TCRdb table lists in-frame clones only, not all of them. The table records about 63,000 clones, around 91% of them present only once. This CDR3 contains 14 residues. Sequenced here: CD4+ or CD8+ T cells sorted from blood, sampled in a trial of the OX40 agonist ivuxolimab. The receptor was isolated from an adult with an advanced solid tumor such as melanoma, head and neck, liver or kidney cancer. The V call is TRBV21-1, the J call TRBJ1-2; the table's D call, TRBD1, was not checked against the DNA. TRBV21-1 is a pseudogene segment. The CDR3 loop is CASTPTGGHYGYTF. In DNA, the CDR3 is TGTGCCAGCACCCCGACAGGGGGACACTATGGCTACACCTTC.